Listed below are T cell receptor beta chains from one sample, sequenced in a study of cytotoxic CD8 clonotypes in ibrutinib-treated CLL. The assay was immunoSEQ multiplex PCR, and TCRdb's table has in-frame clones only and misses some. The table has tens of thousands of clones, 50% to 60% seen once. The sequencing here drew on PBMCs, taken at disease progression, from a patient treated with ibrutinib. The receptors originated from a human donor with chronic lymphocytic leukemia. Each CDR3 is given with its conserved first and last residue. Fields, in order: clone size, J gene, V gene, D gene, CDR3 protein, CDR3 DNA. A D gene is named only where the DNA matches it firmly. For some rows the clone size is stated as once, few or many, or as a class when expanded; others skip it.

few,TRBJ1-5,TRBV18,-,CASSPRAADGPQHF,TGTGCCAGCTCCCCTAGGGCGGCAGATGGGCCCCAGCATTTT
-,TRBJ2-2,TRBV29-1,-,CSVDRAGELFF,TGCAGCGTTGACAGGGCCGGGGAGCTGTTTTTT
-,TRBJ1-4,TRBV28,-,CASSFSRNRIF,TGTGCCAGCAGTTTTTCCAGGAATAGGATTTTT
-,TRBJ1-3,TRBV7-2,-,CASSLGPLSGNTIYF,TGTGCCAGCAGCTTAGGCCCTCTCTCTGGAAACACCATATATTTT
-,TRBJ1-2,TRBV18,-,CASSPPTGRNKGYTF,TGTGCCAGCTCACCACCCACGGGACGGAACAAAGGCTACACCTTC
-,TRBJ1-2,TRBV28,TRBD1,CASSFTDGTGRGYTF,TGTGCCAGCAGTTTTACCGATGGGACAGGGCGAGGCTACACCTTC
-,TRBJ2-7,TRBV18,-,CASSPTYDFSRSYEQYF,TGTGCCAGCTCTCCTACATACGACTTCAGCCGCTCCTACGAGCAGTACTTC
-,TRBJ1-5,TRBV25-1,-,CASSAQGSNQPQHF,TGTGCCAGCAGTGCCCAGGGTAGCAATCAGCCCCAGCATTTT
-,TRBJ2-7,TRBV28,-,CASSVFGSDEQYF,TGTGCCAGCAGTGTCTTCGGGAGTGACGAGCAGTACTTC
-,TRBJ2-7,TRBV19,-,CASRRTGVIPTYEQYF,TGTGCCAGTAGGAGGACGGGCGTCATACCTACCTACGAGCAGTACTTC
-,TRBJ1-1,TRBV7-8,-,CASSLASRGMNTEAFF,TGTGCCAGCAGCTTAGCGAGTCGGGGCATGAACACTGAAGCTTTCTTT
-,TRBJ2-3,TRBV6-5,-,CASSYRRSTDTQYF,TGTGCCAGCAGTTACAGGAGAAGCACAGATACGCAGTATTTT
-,TRBJ1-1,TRBV9,TRBD1,CASSHDRGTEAFF,TGTGCCAGCAGCCATGACAGGGGCACTGAAGCTTTCTTT
-,TRBJ2-1,TRBV30,-,CAWSVRVLSNEQFF,TGTGCCTGGAGTGTAAGAGTATTAAGCAATGAGCAGTTCTTC
-,TRBJ2-1,TRBV7-3,-,CASSLRAESSYNEQFF,TGTGCCAGCAGCTTAAGGGCAGAGAGCTCCTACAATGAGCAGTTCTTC
-,TRBJ1-2,TRBV5-1,TRBD1,CASSPSRGDNYGYTF,TGCGCCAGCAGCCCCTCCAGGGGGGATAACTATGGCTACACCTTC
many,TRBJ1-3,TRBV30,-,CAWSGPDSGNTIYF,TGTGCCTGGAGTGGGCCGGACTCTGGAAACACCATATATTTT
few,TRBJ2-1,TRBV6-1,TRBD2,CASSETRTLAGLEQFF,TGTGCCAGCAGTGAGACCAGAACTCTAGCGGGTCTTGAGCAGTTCTTC
few,TRBJ2-7,TRBV28,TRBD1,CASKVGTGYEQYF,TGTGCCAGCAAAGTGGGGACAGGGTACGAGCAGTACTTC
once,TRBJ2-7,TRBV2,TRBD1,CASSLTGDLYEQYF,TGTGCCAGCAGTTTGACAGGGGACCTCTACGAGCAGTACTTC
-,TRBJ2-1,TRBV7-2,-,CASSLGAATYNEQFF,TGTGCCAGCAGCTTAGGAGCGGCTACCTACAATGAGCAGTTCTTC
few,TRBJ1-5,TRBV4-1,TRBD1,CASSQGSGTVPEPQHF,TGCGCCAGCAGCCAAGGAAGTGGGACAGTCCCGGAGCCCCAGCATTTT
-,TRBJ1-6,TRBV28,-,CASSLYRGDSNSPLHF,TGTGCCAGCAGTTTATATCGGGGAGACAGTAATTCACCCCTCCACTTT
few,TRBJ2-7,TRBV7-9,TRBD1,CASSVQGVPYEQYF,TGTGCCAGCAGCGTTCAGGGGGTCCCGTACGAGCAGTACTTC
-,TRBJ1-1,TRBV6-6,-,CASSPNYPGVGTEAFF,TGTGCCAGCAGTCCAAACTACCCTGGTGTGGGCACTGAAGCTTTCTTT